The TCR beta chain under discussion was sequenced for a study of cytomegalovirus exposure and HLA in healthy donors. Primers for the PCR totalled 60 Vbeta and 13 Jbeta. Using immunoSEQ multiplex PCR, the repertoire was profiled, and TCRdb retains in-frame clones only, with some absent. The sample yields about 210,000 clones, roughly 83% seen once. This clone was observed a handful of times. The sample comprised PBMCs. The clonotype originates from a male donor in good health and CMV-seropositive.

DNA of the CDR3: TGTGCCAGCAGCGTAGAACGGGAGGGCCCTTCCTACGAGCAGTACTTC. This codes for CASSVEREGPSYEQYF. The V and J genes are TRBV9 and TRBJ2-7; 8 positions match TRBD2. This CDR3 is built from 16 residues. After removal of 0 bases from V and 1 base from J, the junction contained 6 bases not matched to a gene. Germline V gene data show CDR1 as SGDLS and CDR2 as YYNGEE.